This T cell receptor beta chain is drawn from a study of T cell changes during pregnancy in multiple sclerosis. Libraries were prepared by immunoSEQ multiplex PCR; TCRdb keeps only in-frame clonotypes and omits some of them. The profile covers roughly 40,000 clones, with 92% appearing a single time and about an eighth taken by the ten largest. The CDR3 loop spans 15 amino acids. Losses at the gene ends were 5 bases for V and 4 bases for J; bases not matched to a gene: 4. The germline gives CDR1 WNHNN, CDR2 SYGVQD (reference sequence). This receptor was obtained from a female donor with multiple sclerosis, enrolled in a pregnancy study. This chain uses TRBV10-1 with TRBJ2-1; TRBD2 aligns across 11 bases. The material sequenced was CD8+ T cells from peripheral blood mononuclear cells, taken in the first trimester of pregnancy. The CDR3 loop is CASSTTSGGYNEQFF. The CDR3 DNA reads TGCGCCAGCAGTACTACTAGCGGGGGATACAATGAGCAGTTCTTC.